This T cell receptor beta chain stems from a study of T cell repertoires in cytomegalovirus infection. Each CDR3 protein is one row after TCRdb ran MiXCR on the reads. The sample yields about 220,000 distinct CDR3 sequences, 30% to 45% seen once. The germline V gene has CDR1 SEHNR and CDR2 FQNEAQ (reference sequence). The CDR3 extends over 13 amino acids. V gave up 5 bases and J gave up 5 bases; unmatched junction bases: 6. In the case of this clonotype: Its specificity is not known.

The study, taken as a whole, reports: There were HLA-C-restricted CMV-specific TCR beta clonotypes dominating the ex vivo response.

This rearrangement joins TRBV7-9 to TRBJ2-7, with 7 bases identical to TRBD2. The clonotype comes from a human donor in good health (CMV status not recorded). Some clones in this sample may be carry-over from other donors' samples. The sample was CD8+ T cells from cultured PBMCs, taken from culture after CMV antigen stimulation. CDR3 sequence reads: CASSGRGSNEQYF. The CDR3 DNA follows: TGTGCCAGCAGCGGGCGGGGGAGCAACGAGCAGTACTTC. Variable domain in full (rest from reference TRBV7-9 and TRBJ2-7): DTGVSQNPRHKITKRGQNVTFRCDPISEHNRLYWYRQTLGQGPEFLTYFQNEAQLEKSRLLSDRFSAERPKGSFSTLEIQRTEQGDSAMYLCASSGRGSNEQYFGPGTRLTVT.